Following are 8 T cell receptor beta chains from one sample sequenced in a study of beta chain features in type 1 diabetes. These TCRs' antigens remain unknown. Reverse transcribing all isolated RNA meant expressed TCRB transcripts were sequenced. TCRdb's copy holds only in-frame clones and misses some; the assay was immunoSEQ multiplex PCR. The sample shows roughly 330,000 clones, roughly 13% of them seen only once. General study points: Across all four CD4+ subsets, people with type 1 diabetes showed modestly shorter TCRB CDR3s.

Sequences were obtained from naive CD4+ T cells from blood. These receptors came from a woman aged 18-30 years with type 1 diabetes.

In its sample, this clone was seen a few times. The CDR3 reads CASSRWTSGSYEQYF. The CDR3 nucleotides read TGTGCCAGCAGCCGTTGGACTAGTGGCTCCTACGAGCAGTACTTC. This sequence joins TRBV7-2 and TRBJ2-7, with 7 bases aligning to TRBD2. The germline V gene encodes CDR1 SGHTA and CDR2 FQGNSA. CDR3 size: 15 residues. J gave up 0 bases and V 5 bases, and 7 bases lay outside the gene matches.

The CDR3 sequence: CASSLVAGGTETDTQYF. CDR3 sequence (DNA): TGTGCCAGCAGTTTAGTAGCAGGGGGTACGGAGACAGATACGCAGTATTTT. The genes are TRBV28 and TRBJ2-3; 7 nucleotides match TRBD1. Germline V gene data show CDR1 as MDHEN and CDR2 as SYDVKM. Trimming at V came to 2 bases and at J to 3 bases, leaving 11 bases not matched to a gene. This CDR3 is 17 amino acids long.

The rearrangement links TRBV7-9 to TRBJ1-5; 9 nucleotides line up with TRBD1. The CDR3 is made up of 15 amino acids. Germline CDR1 and CDR2: SEHNR and FQNEAQ (reference sequence). The junction had 1 base not matched to a gene; V was cut back by 1 base and J by 3 bases. DNA for the CDR3: TGTGCCAGCAGCTTAGGGGACAGGGCCAATCAGCCCCAGCATTTT. The encoded protein is CASSLGDRANQPQHF.

This clone came up a few times. The rearrangement uses TRBV7-9 and TRBJ1-1; TRBD1 matches 11 bases. Unmatched junction bases numbered 7, after V lost 6 bases and J lost 4 bases. The CDR3 spans 15 residues. CDR1 SEHNR and CDR2 FQNEAQ come from the germline V gene (reference sequence). The CDR3 loop is CASRSGQGVVTEAFF. The CDR3, as DNA: TGTGCCAGCAGATCGGGACAGGGGGTCGTCACTGAAGCTTTCTTT.

The table lists this clone with a few counts. J is TRBJ1-5 and V is TRBV19, with 11 bases that match TRBD1. V lost 2 bases to trimming and J lost 6 bases; unmatched junction nucleotides: 9. In germline, CDR1 is LNHDA, CDR2 SQIVND (reference sequence). The CDR3 sequence is 17 residues long. CDR3 DNA: TGTGCCAGTAGTATACGGACAGGGGGCGCGTTGGGTCAGCCCCAGCATTTT. This sequence encodes CASSIRTGGALGQPQHF.

Only a few counts were recorded for this clone. The chain recombines TRBV30 with TRBJ1-4; tentatively, D is TRBD1 (6 bases). The CDR3 length is 14 residues. Germline CDR1 reads GTSNPN; CDR2 reads SVGIG (reference sequence). V was clipped by 3 bases and J by 11 bases, with 19 bases between them. This CDR3 is CAWRGSTGIGKLFF. The CDR3 region has the DNA TGTGCCTGGAGGGGTTCGACAGGAATCGGGAAACTGTTTTTT.

The rearrangement joins TRBV5-1 to TRBJ2-5; TRBD2 matches 11 bases. CDR3 size: 15 residues. V was pared by 3 bases and J by 5 bases, with 6 bases of the junction left unmatched. The germline V gene has CDR1 SGHRS and CDR2 YFSETQ. For the CDR3, the DNA is TGCGCCAGCAGCTGGTCGACTAGCGGGACCGAGACCCAGTACTTC. Translated, it gives CASSWSTSGTETQYF.

This clone has at least ten counts. The chain couples TRBV5-1 to TRBJ2-3; 9 bases align to TRBD2. Germline CDR1 reads SGHRS; CDR2 reads YFSETQ. J was trimmed by 1 base and V by 3 bases; bases with no gene match: 3. The CDR3 covers 15 residues. The CDR3 loop is CASSWRTSGTDTQYF. Written as DNA, the CDR3 is TGCGCCAGCAGCTGGAGGACTAGCGGCACAGATACGCAGTATTTT.